This T cell receptor beta chain was observed in a study of T cells in Graves' hyperthyroidism and ophthalmopathy. V was pared by 2 bases and J by 6 bases, with 18 bases between. The CDR3 runs 16 residues. This clonotype has ten or more counts. Graves' hyperthyroidism was deemed stable given no ophthalmopathy progression within 18 months. Patients were excluded for uncontrolled infection, other autoimmune disease, pregnancy or lactation. From RNA transcripts, TCR beta CDR3 regions were amplified. An initial round of RT-PCR targeting the TCR CDR3 relied on the HTBI primer set. MiXCR was run by TCRdb on the multiplex PCR reads, yielding one entry per CDR3 protein. The sample includes under 650,000 distinct CDR3 sequences, around 15% of them seen just once.

This clonotype originated in a woman in her thirties with Graves' hyperthyroidism. V is TRBV12-3 or TRBV12-4 and J is TRBJ2-3, with D possibly matching TRBD1 (5 bases). The sample comprised blood. CDR3 amino acids: CASSLIQVMGLDTQYF. Written as DNA, the CDR3 is TGTGCCAGCAGTTTAATACAGGTGATGGGTTTGGATACGCAGTATTTT.